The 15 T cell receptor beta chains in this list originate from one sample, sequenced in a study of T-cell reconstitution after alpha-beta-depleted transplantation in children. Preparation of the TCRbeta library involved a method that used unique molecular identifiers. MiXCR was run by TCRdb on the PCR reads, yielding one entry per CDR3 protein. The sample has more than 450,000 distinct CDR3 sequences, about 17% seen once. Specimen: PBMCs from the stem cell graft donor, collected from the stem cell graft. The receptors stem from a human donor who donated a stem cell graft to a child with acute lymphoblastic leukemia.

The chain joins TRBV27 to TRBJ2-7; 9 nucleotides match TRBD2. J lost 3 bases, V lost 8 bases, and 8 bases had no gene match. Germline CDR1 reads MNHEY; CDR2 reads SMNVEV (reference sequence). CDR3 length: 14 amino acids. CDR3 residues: CASLPAGGVYEQYF. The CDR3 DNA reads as TGTGCCAGCTTACCAGCGGGAGGTGTCTACGAGCAGTACTTC.

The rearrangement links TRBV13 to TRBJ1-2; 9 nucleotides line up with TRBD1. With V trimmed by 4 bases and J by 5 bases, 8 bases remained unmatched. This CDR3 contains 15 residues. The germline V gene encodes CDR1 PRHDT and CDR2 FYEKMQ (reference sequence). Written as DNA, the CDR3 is TGTGCCAGCAGCTCCCACCGGACAGGGGCGTATGGCTACACCTTC. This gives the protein CASSSHRTGAYGYTF.

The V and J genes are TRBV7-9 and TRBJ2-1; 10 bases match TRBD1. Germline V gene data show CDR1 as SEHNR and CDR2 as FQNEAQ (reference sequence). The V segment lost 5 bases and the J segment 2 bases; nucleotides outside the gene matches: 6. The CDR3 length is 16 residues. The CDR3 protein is CASSVPGQGTYNEQFF. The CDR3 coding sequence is TGTGCCAGCAGCGTACCGGGACAGGGGACCTACAATGAGCAGTTCTTC.

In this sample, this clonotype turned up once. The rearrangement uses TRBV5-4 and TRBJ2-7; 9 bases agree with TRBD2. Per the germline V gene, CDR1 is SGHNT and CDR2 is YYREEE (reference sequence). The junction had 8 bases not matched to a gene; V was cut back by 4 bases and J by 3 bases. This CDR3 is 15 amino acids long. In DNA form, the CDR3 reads TGTGCCAGCAGCGGCCTAGCGGGAAGCCACTACGAGCAGTACTTC. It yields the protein CASSGLAGSHYEQYF.

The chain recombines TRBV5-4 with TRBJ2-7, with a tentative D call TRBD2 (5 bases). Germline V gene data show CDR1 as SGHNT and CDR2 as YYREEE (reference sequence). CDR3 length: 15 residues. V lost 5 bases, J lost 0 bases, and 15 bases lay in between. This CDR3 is CASRSGSPSSYEQYF. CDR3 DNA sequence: TGTGCCAGCAGGTCTGGGAGCCCGAGCTCCTACGAGCAGTACTTC.

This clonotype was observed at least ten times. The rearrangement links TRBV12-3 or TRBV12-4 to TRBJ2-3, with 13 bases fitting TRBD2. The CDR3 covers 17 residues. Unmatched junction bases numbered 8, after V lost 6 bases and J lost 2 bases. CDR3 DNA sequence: TGTGCCAGCAGCCCTTCGGGACTAGCGGGACCCACAGATACGCAGTATTTT. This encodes CASSPSGLAGPTDTQYF.

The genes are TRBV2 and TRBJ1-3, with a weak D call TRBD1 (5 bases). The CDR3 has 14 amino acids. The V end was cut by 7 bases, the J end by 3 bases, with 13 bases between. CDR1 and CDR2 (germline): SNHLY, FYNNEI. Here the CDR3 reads CASKQGTGGNTIYF. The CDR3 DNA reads TGTGCCAGCAAGCAGGGTACCGGTGGAAACACCATATATTTT.

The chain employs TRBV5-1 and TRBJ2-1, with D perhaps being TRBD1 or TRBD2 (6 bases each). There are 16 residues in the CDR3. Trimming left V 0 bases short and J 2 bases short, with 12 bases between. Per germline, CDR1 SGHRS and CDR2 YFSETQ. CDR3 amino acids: CASSLVGGPPYNEQFF. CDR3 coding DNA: TGCGCCAGCAGCTTGGTCGGGGGCCCACCCTACAATGAGCAGTTCTTC.

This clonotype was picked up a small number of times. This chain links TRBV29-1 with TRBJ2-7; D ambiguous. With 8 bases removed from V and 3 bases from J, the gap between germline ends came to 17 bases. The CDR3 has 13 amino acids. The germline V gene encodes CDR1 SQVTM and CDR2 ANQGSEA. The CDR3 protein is CSPPKAGRYEQYF. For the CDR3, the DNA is TGCAGCCCCCCCAAGGCAGGCCGCTACGAGCAGTACTTC.

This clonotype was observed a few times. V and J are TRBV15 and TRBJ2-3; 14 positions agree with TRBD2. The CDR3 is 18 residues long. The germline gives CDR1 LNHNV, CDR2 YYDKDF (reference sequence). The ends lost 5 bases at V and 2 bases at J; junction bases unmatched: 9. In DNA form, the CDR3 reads TGTGCCACCAGCTCTCCCGGGACTAGCGGGAGCCACACAGATACGCAGTATTTT. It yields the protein CATSSPGTSGSHTDTQYF.

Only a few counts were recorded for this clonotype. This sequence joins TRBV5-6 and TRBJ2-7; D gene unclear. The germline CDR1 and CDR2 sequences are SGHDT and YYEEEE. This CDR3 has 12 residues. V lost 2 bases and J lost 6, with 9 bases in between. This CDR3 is CASSFQISEQYF. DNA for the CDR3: TGTGCCAGCAGCTTTCAGATTTCCGAGCAGTACTTC.

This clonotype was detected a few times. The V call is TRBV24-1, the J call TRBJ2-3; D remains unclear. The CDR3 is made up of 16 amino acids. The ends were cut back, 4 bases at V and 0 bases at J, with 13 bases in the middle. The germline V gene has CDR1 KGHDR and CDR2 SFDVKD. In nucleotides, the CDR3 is TGTGCCACCAGTGAGGGTGTGTTGTCTAGCACAGATACGCAGTATTTT. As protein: CATSEGVLSSTDTQYF.

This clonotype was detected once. The CDR3, as DNA: TGTGCCAGCTCACCGTCCGGGACAGGGTATGGCTACACCTTC. This translates into CASSPSGTGYGYTF. The V and J genes are TRBV18 and TRBJ1-2; 9 nucleotides line up with TRBD1. V gave up 3 bases and J gave up 5 bases; unmatched junction bases: 4. Germline V gene sequence: CDR1 KGHSH, CDR2 LQKENI. The CDR3 contains 14 residues.

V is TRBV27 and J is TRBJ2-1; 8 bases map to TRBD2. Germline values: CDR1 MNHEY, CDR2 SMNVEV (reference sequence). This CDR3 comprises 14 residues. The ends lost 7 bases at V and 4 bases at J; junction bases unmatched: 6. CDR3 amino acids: CASKELAVYNEQFF. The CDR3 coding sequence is TGTGCCAGCAAGGAACTAGCGGTTTACAATGAGCAGTTCTTC.

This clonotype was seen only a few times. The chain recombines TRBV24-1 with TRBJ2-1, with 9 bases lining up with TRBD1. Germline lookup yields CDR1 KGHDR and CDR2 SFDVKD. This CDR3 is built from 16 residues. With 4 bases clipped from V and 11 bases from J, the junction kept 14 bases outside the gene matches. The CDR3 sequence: CATSDPGTGLEDKQFF. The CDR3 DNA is TGTGCCACCAGTGACCCCGGGACAGGGCTTGAGGACAAGCAGTTCTTC.